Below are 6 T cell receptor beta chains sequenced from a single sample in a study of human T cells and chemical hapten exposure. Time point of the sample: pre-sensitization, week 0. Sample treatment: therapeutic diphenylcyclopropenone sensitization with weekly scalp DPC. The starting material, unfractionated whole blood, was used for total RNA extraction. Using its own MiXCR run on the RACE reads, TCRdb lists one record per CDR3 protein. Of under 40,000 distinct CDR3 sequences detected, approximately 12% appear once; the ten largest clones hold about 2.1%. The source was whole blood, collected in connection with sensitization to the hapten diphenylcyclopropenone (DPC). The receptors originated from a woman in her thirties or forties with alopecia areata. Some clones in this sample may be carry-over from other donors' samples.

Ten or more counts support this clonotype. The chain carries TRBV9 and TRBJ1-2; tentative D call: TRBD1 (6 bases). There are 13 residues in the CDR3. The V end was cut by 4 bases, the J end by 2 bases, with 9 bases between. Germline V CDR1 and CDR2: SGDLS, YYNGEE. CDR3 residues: CASSPDRNYGYTF. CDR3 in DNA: TGTGCCAGCAGCCCCGACAGGAACTATGGCTACACCTTC. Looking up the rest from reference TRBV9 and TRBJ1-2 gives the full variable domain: DSGVTQTPKHLITATGQRVTLRCSPRSGDLSVYWYQQSLDQGLQFLIQYYNGEERAKGNILERFSAQQFPDLHSELNLSSLELGDSALYFCASSPDRNYGYTFGSGTRLTVV.

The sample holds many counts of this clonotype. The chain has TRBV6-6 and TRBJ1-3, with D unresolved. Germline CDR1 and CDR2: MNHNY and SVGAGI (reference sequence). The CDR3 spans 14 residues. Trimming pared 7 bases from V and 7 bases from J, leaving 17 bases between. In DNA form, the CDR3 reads TGTGCCAGCACCCCCGACCAGGCTGAGAACACCATATATTTT. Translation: CASTPDQAENTIYF.

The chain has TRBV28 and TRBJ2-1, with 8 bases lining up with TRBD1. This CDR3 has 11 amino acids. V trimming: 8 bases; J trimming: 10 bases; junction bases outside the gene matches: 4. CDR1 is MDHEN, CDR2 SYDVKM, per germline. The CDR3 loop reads CASGTGLEQFF. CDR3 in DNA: TGTGCCAGCGGGACAGGCTTGGAGCAGTTCTTC.

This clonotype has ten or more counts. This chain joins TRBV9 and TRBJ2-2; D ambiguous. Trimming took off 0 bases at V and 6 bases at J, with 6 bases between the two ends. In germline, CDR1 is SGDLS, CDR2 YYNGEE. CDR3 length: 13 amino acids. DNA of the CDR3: TGTGCCAGCAGCGTAGTAGATCCCGGGGAGCTGTTTTTT. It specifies CASSVVDPGELFF.

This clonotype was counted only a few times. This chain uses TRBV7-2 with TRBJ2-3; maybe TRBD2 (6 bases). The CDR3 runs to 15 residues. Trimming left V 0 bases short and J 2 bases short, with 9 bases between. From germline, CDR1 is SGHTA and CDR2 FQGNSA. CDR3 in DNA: TGTGCCAGCAGCTTAGCGGGACTCACCACAGATACGCAGTATTTT. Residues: CASSLAGLTTDTQYF. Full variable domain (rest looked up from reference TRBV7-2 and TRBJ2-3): GAGVSQSPSNKVTEKGKDVELRCDPISGHTALYWYRQSLGQGLEFLIYFQGNSAPDKSGLPSDRFSAERTGGSVSTLTIQRTQQEDSAVYLCASSLAGLTTDTQYFGPGTRLTVL.

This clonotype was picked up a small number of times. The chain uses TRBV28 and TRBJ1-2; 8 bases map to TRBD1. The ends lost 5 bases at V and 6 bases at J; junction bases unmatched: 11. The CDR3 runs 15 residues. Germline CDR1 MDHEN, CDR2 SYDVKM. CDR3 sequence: CASSPTVDRVNGYTF. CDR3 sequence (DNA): TGTGCCAGCAGTCCAACGGTGGACAGGGTTAATGGCTACACCTTC.